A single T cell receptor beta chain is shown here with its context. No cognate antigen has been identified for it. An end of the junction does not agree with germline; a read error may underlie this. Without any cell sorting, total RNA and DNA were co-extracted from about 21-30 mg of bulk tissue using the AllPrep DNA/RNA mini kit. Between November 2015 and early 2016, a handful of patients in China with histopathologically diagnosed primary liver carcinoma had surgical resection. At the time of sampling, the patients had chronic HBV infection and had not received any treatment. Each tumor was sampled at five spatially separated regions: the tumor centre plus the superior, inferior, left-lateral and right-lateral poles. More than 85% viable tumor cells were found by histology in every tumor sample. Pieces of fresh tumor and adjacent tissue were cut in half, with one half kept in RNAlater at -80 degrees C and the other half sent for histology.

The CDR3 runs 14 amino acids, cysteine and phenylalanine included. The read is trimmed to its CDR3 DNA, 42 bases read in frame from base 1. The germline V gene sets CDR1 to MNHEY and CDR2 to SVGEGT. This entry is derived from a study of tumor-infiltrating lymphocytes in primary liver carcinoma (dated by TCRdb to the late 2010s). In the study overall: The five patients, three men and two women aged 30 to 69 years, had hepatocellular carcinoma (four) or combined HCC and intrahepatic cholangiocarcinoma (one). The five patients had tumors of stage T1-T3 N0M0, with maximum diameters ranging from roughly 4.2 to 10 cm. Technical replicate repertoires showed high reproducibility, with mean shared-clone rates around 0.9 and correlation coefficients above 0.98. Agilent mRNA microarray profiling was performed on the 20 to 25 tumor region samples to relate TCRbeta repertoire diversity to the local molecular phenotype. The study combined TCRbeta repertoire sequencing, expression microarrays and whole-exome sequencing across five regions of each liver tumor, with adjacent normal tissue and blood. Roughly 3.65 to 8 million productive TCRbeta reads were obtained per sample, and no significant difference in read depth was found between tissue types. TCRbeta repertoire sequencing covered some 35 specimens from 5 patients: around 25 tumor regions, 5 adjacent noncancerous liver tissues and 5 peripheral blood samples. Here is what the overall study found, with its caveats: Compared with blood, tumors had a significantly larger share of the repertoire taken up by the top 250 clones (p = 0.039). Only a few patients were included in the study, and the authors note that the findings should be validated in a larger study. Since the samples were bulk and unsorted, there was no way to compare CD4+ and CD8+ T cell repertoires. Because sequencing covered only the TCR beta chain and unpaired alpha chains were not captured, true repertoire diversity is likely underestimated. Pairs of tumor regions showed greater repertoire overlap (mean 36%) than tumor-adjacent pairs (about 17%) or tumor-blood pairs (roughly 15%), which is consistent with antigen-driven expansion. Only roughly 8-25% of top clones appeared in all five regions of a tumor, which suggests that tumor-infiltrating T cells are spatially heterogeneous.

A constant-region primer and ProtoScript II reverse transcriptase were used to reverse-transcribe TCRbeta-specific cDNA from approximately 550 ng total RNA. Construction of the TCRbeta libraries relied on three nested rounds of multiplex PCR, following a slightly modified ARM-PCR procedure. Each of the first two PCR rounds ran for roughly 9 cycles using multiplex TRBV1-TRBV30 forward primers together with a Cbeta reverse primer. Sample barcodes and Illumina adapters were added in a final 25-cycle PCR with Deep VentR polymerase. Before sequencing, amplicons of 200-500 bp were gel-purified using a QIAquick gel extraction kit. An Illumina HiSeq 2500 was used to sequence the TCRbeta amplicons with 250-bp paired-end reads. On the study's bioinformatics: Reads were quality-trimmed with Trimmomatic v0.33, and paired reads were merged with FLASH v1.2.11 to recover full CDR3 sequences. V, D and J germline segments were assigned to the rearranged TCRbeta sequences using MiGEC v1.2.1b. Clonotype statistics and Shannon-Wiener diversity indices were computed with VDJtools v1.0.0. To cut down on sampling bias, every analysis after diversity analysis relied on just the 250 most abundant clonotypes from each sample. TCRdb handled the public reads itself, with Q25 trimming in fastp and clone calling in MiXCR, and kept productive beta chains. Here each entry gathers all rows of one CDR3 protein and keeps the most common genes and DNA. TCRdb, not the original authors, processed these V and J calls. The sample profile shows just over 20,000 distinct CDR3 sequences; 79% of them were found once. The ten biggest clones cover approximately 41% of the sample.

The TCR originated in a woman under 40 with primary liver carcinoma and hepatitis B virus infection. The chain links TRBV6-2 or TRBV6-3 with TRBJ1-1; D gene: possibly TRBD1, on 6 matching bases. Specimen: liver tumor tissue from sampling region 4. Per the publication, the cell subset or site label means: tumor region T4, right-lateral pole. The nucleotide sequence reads TGTGTCAGCAGTTACACGAACAGGGAAACAGAAGCTTTCTTT. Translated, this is CVSSYTNRETEAFF.